Below, 26 T cell receptor beta chains from the same sample are listed, as sequenced in a study of blood T cell repertoires in COVID-19 (dated by TCRdb to the early 2020s). Library preparation used the immunoSEQ multiplex PCR assay. The clones in this table, taken by TCRdb from immuneACCESS, are in-frame only. Not every clone is retained; where verified, under half of the shortfall comes from an unresolved V gene, and the cause of the rest is unknown. This sample lists about 100,000 clones; about 85% were detected once. Together, the top ten hold roughly an eighth of the sample. The sample consisted of peripheral blood. These receptors all come from a man aged 45-60 years with active or convalescent COVID-19.

This clone was observed a few times. The genes are TRBV10-2 and TRBJ2-1, with D perhaps matching TRBD1 (5 bases). Germline V gives CDR1 WSHSY, CDR2 SAAADI. The CDR3 totals 15 residues. Trimming removed 7 bases from V and 0 bases from J, with 13 bases in between. CDR3 bases: TGCGCCAGCAAGGTTGGACAAAGCTCCTACAATGAGCAGTTCTTC. It yields the protein CASKVGQSSYNEQFF.

The CDR3 reads CASSSLDRAKAFF. The CDR3, as DNA: TGTGCCAGCAGTTCATTGGACAGGGCCAAAGCTTTCTTT. The V and J genes are TRBV12-3 or TRBV12-4 and TRBJ1-1; 8 bases map to TRBD1. V shed 4 bases and J 9 bases; nucleotides not matched to a gene: 7. This CDR3 has 13 residues.

The V and J genes are TRBV29-1 and TRBJ1-6; the match to TRBD1 covers 9 bases. Germline CDR1 and CDR2: SQVTM and ANQGSEA. The trim removed 3 bases at V and 16 bases at J, leaving 4 bases unmatched. The CDR3 is made up of 11 amino acids. CDR3 nucleotide sequence: TGCAGCGTTGATCTGGGACAGGGACTCCACTTT. Protein: CSVDLGQGLHF.

Comments on this clone: It is unclear where the CDR3 begins or ends on the DNA, so no DNA is shown, and the CDR3 is as TCRdb lists it. The chain recombines TRBV7-9 with TRBJ2-2; the tabulated D call, TRBD2, remains unverified against the DNA. With termini counted, the CDR3 has 12 amino acids. Germline CDR1 SEHNR, CDR2 FQNEAQ (reference sequence). CDR3 residues: CASSSSAGSCFF.

The V call is TRBV5-5, the J call TRBJ2-1; 12 nucleotides line up with TRBD2. J was trimmed by 6 bases and V by 1 base; bases with no gene match: 5. Germline CDR1 and CDR2: SGHKS and YYEKEE (reference sequence). The CDR3 is 16 amino acids. The CDR3 sequence: CASSLTWTSGVNEQFF. The CDR3 DNA reads TGTGCCAGCAGCTTGACTTGGACTAGCGGGGTCAATGAGCAGTTCTTC. Based on the CDR3 plus reference TRBV5-5 and TRBJ2-1, the full variable domain is DAGVTQSPTHLIKTRGQQVTLRCSPISGHKSVSWYQQVLGQGPQFIFQYYEKEERGRGNFPDRFSARQFPNYSSELNVNALLLGDSALYLCASSLTWTSGVNEQFFGPGTRLTVL.

The genes are TRBV5-6 and TRBJ1-2; D uncertain. Germline V lookup: CDR1 SGHDT, CDR2 YYEEEE. The CDR3 totals 11 residues. The germline V and J ends were trimmed by 1 base and 4 bases, with 2 bases remaining between them. The CDR3 region is CASSLLYGYTF. DNA of the CDR3: TGTGCCAGCAGCTTGCTCTATGGCTACACCTTC.

The chain couples TRBV7-2 to TRBJ2-1; 7 bases map to TRBD1. Germline V gives CDR1 SGHTA, CDR2 FQGNSA. Trimming took 3 bases from V and 8 from J; bases not matched to a gene: 10. CDR3 length: 15 amino acids. The CDR3 is CASSFWLGGLHEQFF. Written as DNA, the CDR3 is TGTGCCAGCAGCTTTTGGCTAGGGGGCCTTCATGAGCAGTTCTTC.

V gene TRBV15 combines with J gene TRBJ2-5; weak D call: TRBD2 (6 bases). The CDR3 covers 18 residues. V was pared by 3 bases and J by 4 bases, with 24 bases between. Germline loops: CDR1 LNHNV, CDR2 YYDKDF (reference sequence). The CDR3 region has the DNA TGTGCCACCAGCAGGGGGAGGCTAGCAGTAGGTGCGAGAGAGACCCAGTACTTC. Translation: CATSRGRLAVGARETQYF.

The rearrangement joins TRBV7-6 to TRBJ2-7; the D gene is possibly TRBD2 (6 bases). CDR1 is SGHVS, CDR2 FNYEAQ, per germline. This CDR3 has 21 residues. The V end was cut by 5 bases, the J end by 5 bases, with 37 bases between. CDR3 in DNA: TGTGCCAGCAGCCCAGTGCATGGGGGTGGTTCTAAGGGAGGATACGTCGACGAGCAGTACTTC. Its protein product is CASSPVHGGGSKGGYVDEQYF.

The CDR3 DNA follows: TGTGCCAGCAGCTTGAACGCGCCGGGAGGGGACGTCTATGGCTACACCTTC. This translates into CASSLNAPGGDVYGYTF. The rearrangement uses TRBV5-5 and TRBJ1-2; possible D gene TRBD1, 5 bases. Trimming pared 1 base from V and 4 bases from J, leaving 20 bases between. The CDR3 consists of 17 residues. Germline CDR1 reads SGHKS; CDR2 reads YYEKEE (reference sequence). Based on the CDR3 plus reference TRBV5-5 and TRBJ1-2, the full variable domain is DAGVTQSPTHLIKTRGQQVTLRCSPISGHKSVSWYQQVLGQGPQFIFQYYEKEERGRGNFPDRFSARQFPNYSSELNVNALLLGDSALYLCASSLNAPGGDVYGYTFGSGTRLTVV.

The rearrangement joins TRBV25-1 to TRBJ2-1, with D possibly being TRBD2 (6 bases). The CDR3 loop spans 11 amino acids. The V gene lost 8 bases and the J gene lost 15 bases, with 17 bases spanning the gap. Germline CDR1 and CDR2: MGHDK and SYGVNS. CDR3 in amino acids: CASGGLLDPFF. The CDR3 bases are TGTGCCAGCGGGGGACTCCTTGATCCGTTCTTC.

The genes are TRBV29-1 and TRBJ1-1; D is unresolved. Trimming shortened V by 3 bases and J by 4 bases, and 9 bases separated the two germline ends. Per germline, CDR1 SQVTM and CDR2 ANQGSEA. The CDR3 is 12 amino acids. The DNA for the CDR3 is TGCAGCGTTGATCAGGTTGGCACTGAAGCTTTCTTT. This sequence encodes CSVDQVGTEAFF.

This clone has only one observation. The chain uses TRBV19 and TRBJ2-1; D remains unclear. The CDR3 is 13 amino acids. V was cut by 3 bases and J by 5 bases, with 8 bases left in between. CDR1 is LNHDA and CDR2 is SQIVND in the germline V gene (reference sequence). CDR3 protein: CASSIQRDNEQFF. The CDR3 DNA is TGTGCCAGTAGTATCCAACGGGACAATGAGCAGTTCTTC.

V gene TRBV29-1 combines with J gene TRBJ1-1; D not certain. Germline V CDR1 and CDR2: SQVTM, ANQGSEA. The CDR3 has 13 amino acids. V lost 7 bases and J lost 3, with 15 bases in between. CDR3 protein: CSGSYSPYTEAFF. In DNA, the CDR3 is TGCAGCGGCAGTTACAGCCCCTACACTGAAGCTTTCTTT. The full variable domain, completed using reference TRBV29-1 and TRBJ1-1, is SAVISQKPSRDICQRGTSLTIQCQVDSQVTMMFWYRQQPGQSLTLIATANQGSEATYESGFVIDKFPISRPNLTFSTLTVSNMSPEDSSIYLCSGSYSPYTEAFFGQGTRLTVV.

V and J are TRBV25-1 and TRBJ1-1, with D hard to call. The V and J ends lost 6 bases and 0 bases respectively, with 17 bases between them. CDR3 length: 16 residues. Germline V CDR1 and CDR2: MGHDK, SYGVNS. The CDR3 is CASRPSGPIMNTEAFF. Written as DNA, the CDR3 is TGTGCCAGCAGACCCAGCGGACCCATCATGAACACTGAAGCTTTCTTT.

The chain is built from TRBV11-2 and TRBJ2-3; D gene ambiguous. V lost 5 bases to trimming and J lost 1 base, with 10 bases between them. The CDR3 extends over 14 amino acids. Germline CDR1 SGHAT, CDR2 FQNNGV. CDR3 residues: CASSIGRGTDTQYF. The CDR3 coding sequence is TGTGCCAGCAGCATCGGCCGGGGCACAGATACGCAGTATTTT.

This clone appeared a single time. The chain couples TRBV5-1 to TRBJ1-1, with 11 bases fitting TRBD1. CDR3 length: 16 amino acids. V shed 4 bases and J 5 bases; nucleotides not matched to a gene: 10. Germline lookup yields CDR1 SGHRS and CDR2 YFSETQ. CDR3: CASSPRGQGVFTEAFF. The CDR3 coding sequence is TGCGCCAGCAGCCCCCGGGGACAGGGGGTTTTTACTGAAGCTTTCTTT.

V usage is TRBV4-2 and J usage is TRBJ2-2; 13 bases are shared with TRBD2. The V segment lost 0 bases and the J segment 0 bases; nucleotides outside the gene matches: 4. Per germline, CDR1 LGHNA and CDR2 YNFKEQ. The CDR3 has 19 residues. The CDR3 spells CASSQELAGGLANTGELFF. In nucleotides, the CDR3 is TGTGCCAGCAGCCAAGAACTAGCGGGAGGGCTCGCGAACACCGGGGAGCTGTTTTTT.

The V gene is TRBV2, the J gene TRBJ2-3; 8 bases line up with TRBD1. CDR3 length equals 13 residues. Germline V CDR1 and CDR2: SNHLY, FYNNEI. With V trimmed by 10 bases and J by 2 bases, 5 bases remained unmatched. CDR3 nucleotides: TGTGCCACTCGACAGGGGTACACAGATACGCAGTATTTT. Translating it yields CATRQGYTDTQYF.

The chain joins TRBV6-4 to TRBJ2-7; 11 bases are shared with TRBD2. The CDR3 loop spans 15 amino acids. V lost 6 bases, J lost 5 bases, and 9 bases stayed unmatched. CDR1 MRHNA and CDR2 SNTAGT come from the germline V gene. The CDR3 DNA reads TGTGCCAGCAGCCCAACTAGCGGGAGTAACGACGAGCAGTACTTC. Its protein is CASSPTSGSNDEQYF.

The rearrangement uses TRBV24-1 and TRBJ2-6; perhaps TRBD2 as D (6 bases). The CDR3 is 17 amino acids. Germline CDR1 is KGHDR and CDR2 is SFDVKD. With 4 bases removed from V and 2 bases from J, the gap between germline ends came to 14 bases. The chain's CDR3 is CATSDPGRETGANVLTF. The CDR3, as DNA: TGTGCCACCAGTGACCCCGGGCGGGAAACTGGGGCCAACGTCCTGACTTTC.

V gene TRBV5-4 combines with J gene TRBJ1-4; 9 nucleotides line up with TRBD1. V shed 4 bases and J 8 bases; nucleotides not matched to a gene: 6. Germline-derived CDR1 and CDR2 are SGHNT and YYREEE (reference sequence). The CDR3 totals 14 residues. The CDR3 here is CASSRGQGGEKLFF. Written as DNA, the CDR3 is TGTGCCAGCAGCCGGGGACAGGGTGGAGAAAAACTGTTTTTT.

This clone was seen just once. This chain connects TRBV5-4 to TRBJ2-5, with TRBD1 identical over 10 bases. Per the germline V gene, CDR1 is SGHNT and CDR2 is YYREEE (reference sequence). This CDR3 spans 14 amino acids. With V trimmed by 4 bases and J by 5 bases, 5 bases remained unmatched. CDR3 protein: CASSRQGAVETQYF. The CDR3 nucleotides read TGTGCCAGCAGCCGACAGGGGGCGGTGGAGACCCAGTACTTC.

This clone came up once. The chain joins TRBV27 to TRBJ2-1; a weak D match, TRBD2 (5 bases). The CDR3 sequence is 13 residues long. Trimming cost V 7 bases and J 7 bases, with 14 bases left between them. Germline CDR1 reads MNHEY; CDR2 reads SMNVEV (reference sequence). The CDR3 region is CASTQARENEQFF. CDR3 nucleotide sequence: TGTGCCAGCACCCAAGCCCGGGAAAATGAGCAGTTCTTC.

This clone was seen once. The chain carries TRBV5-1 and TRBJ2-7; possible D gene TRBD1, 6 bases. The CDR3 has 16 amino acids. Germline V lookup: CDR1 SGHRS, CDR2 YFSETQ. Trimming removed 4 bases at V and 6 bases at J, with 23 bases between. The chain's CDR3 is CASSRNRASGVGEQYF. In DNA form, the CDR3 reads TGCGCCAGCAGCAGAAACAGGGCCTCTGGGGTGGGCGAGCAGTACTTC.

The J gene is TRBJ1-2, the V gene TRBV5-1; TRBD1 is a possible D gene (6 bases). The ends were cut back, 0 bases at V and 4 bases at J, with 16 bases in the middle. The germline CDR1 and CDR2 sequences are SGHRS and YFSETQ. This CDR3 spans 16 amino acids. The CDR3 sequence is CASSLDGTNKIYGYTF. CDR3 nucleotide sequence: TGCGCCAGCAGCTTGGATGGGACAAACAAGATCTATGGCTACACCTTC.